This note documents a single T cell receptor beta chain sequence. This clone was seen a few times. Its recognized antigen is unknown. The junction and the germline gene differ at one end; a read error may be behind it. The data are from a study of T cell changes during pregnancy in multiple sclerosis (dated by TCRdb to the late 2010s). For context, the study as a whole: In women with multiple sclerosis, the researchers looked at how the T cell repertoire shifted as pregnancy progressed.

The receptor library was made with the immunoSEQ multiplex PCR assay. TCRdb took over this immuneACCESS table, retaining in-frame rearrangements with V and J assigned. Such tables are incomplete; in checked studies, under half of the missing clones stem from an unresolved V gene, and the remainder is unexplained. Here the sample has some 76,000 clones; 92% occur a single time. Clones ranked in the top ten supply around 0.3% of the sample. Reading the germline V gene gives CDR1 MNHNS and CDR2 SASEGT. The CDR3 numbers 15 residues from cysteine through phenylalanine. Of all the DNA, just the CDR3 is kept, 45 bases in frame from base 1.

The source was CD4+ T cells from peripheral blood mononuclear cells, collected after pregnancy. This sequence originates from a female donor with multiple sclerosis, enrolled in a pregnancy study. This sequence uses TRBV6-1 and TRBJ1-5; TRBD1 is possibly the D segment (5 matching bases). In nucleotide form, the sequence is TGTGCCAGCCGTGACGACAAGGGGAGGTATCAGCCCCAGCATTTT. It encodes CASRDDKGRYQPQHF.